Included here is one T cell receptor (beta chain) sequence, with context. Its antigen is not known. The sample belongs to a study of OX40 agonist ivuxolimab in advanced cancers. Study results and caveats: Averaging showed that CD8+ T cells had more expanded clones than CD4+ did.

CDR3 length: 16 residues. The germline V gene has CDR1 MNHEY and CDR2 SMNVEV (reference sequence). V gave up 2 bases and J gave up 0 bases; unmatched junction bases: 7. The protocol was immunoSEQ multiplex PCR, while the TCRdb copy is restricted to in-frame clones and leaves out a portion. The table has 40,000 or so clones, approximately 91% seen once. The receptor was derived from an adult with an advanced solid tumor such as melanoma, head and neck, liver or kidney cancer. The chain uses TRBV27 and TRBJ2-7, with 7 bases that match TRBD1. Sequenced here: CD4+ or CD8+ T cells sorted from blood, sampled in a trial of the OX40 agonist ivuxolimab. The CDR3 is CASSLTGASSSYEQYV. The DNA for the CDR3 is TGTGCCAGCAGTTTAACAGGGGCCTCAAGCTCCTACGAGCAGTACGTC.